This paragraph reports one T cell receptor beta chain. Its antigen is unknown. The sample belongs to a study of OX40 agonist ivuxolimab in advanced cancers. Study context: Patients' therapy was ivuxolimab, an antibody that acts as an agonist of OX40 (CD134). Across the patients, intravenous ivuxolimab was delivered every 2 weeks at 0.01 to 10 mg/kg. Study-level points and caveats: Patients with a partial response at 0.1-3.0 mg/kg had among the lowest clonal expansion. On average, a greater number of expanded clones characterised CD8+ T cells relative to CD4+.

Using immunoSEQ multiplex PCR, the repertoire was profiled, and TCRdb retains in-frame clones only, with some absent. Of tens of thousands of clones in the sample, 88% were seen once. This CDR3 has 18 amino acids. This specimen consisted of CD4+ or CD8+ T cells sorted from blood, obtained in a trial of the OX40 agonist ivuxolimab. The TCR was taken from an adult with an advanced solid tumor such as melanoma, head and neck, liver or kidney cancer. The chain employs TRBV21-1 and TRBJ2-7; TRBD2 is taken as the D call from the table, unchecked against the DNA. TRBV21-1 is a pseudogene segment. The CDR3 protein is CASSPQLPSGRWGYEQYF. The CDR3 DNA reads TGTGCCAGCAGCCCCCAGCTTCCTAGCGGGAGGTGGGGCTACGAGCAGTACTTC.